This T cell receptor beta chain came from a study of blood T cells in healthy people across ages (dated by TCRdb to between 2014 and 2017). About the full investigation: In model experiments, template switching captured roughly one uniquely barcoded TCR beta cDNA molecule for every two T cells. Age-related changes in TCR beta repertoire diversity were measured in the study by deep sequencing normalized with unique cDNA molecular identifiers. The donors were split into four age groups: young (average around 15 years), middle-aged (around 40), aged (more than 60) and long-lived (approximately 80). To avoid experimental bias, donors of different ages were distributed randomly across sequencing lanes. Two additional independent replicas of 1 million unique cDNA reads from the same blood draw were analyzed for two donors (one aged 18 to 30 and one aged 80 or older).

Broader findings and caveats from the paper: Conclusive comparison of naive and antigen-experienced compartments was prevented by the profiling of bulk unsorted PBMCs. As age increased, observed TCR beta diversity per million T cells dropped in a roughly linear way, and a significant reduction was already evident by age about 40. Donor CMV infection status was unknown, potentially confounding age-related changes in expanded clonotypes. Compared with the aged group, the long-lived group had more naive CD4+ T cells, fewer expanded clones and increased TCR diversity, suggesting age selection. Estimates of total diversity from one million sequenced T cells were regarded as lower bounds and underestimates. There was a strong correlation between observed TCR beta diversity and the percentage of naive T cells measured by flow cytometry.

Library prep was done by 5' RACE. Sequenced on an Illumina HiSeq 2500. The second PCR ran for roughly 7 to 12 cycles and used a J-beta primer mix along with a sample-barcoded 5' primer. A template-switch 5' adaptor carrying 12 random nucleotides introduced a unique molecular identifier onto each TCR beta cDNA molecule. At least 2.5 million CDR3-containing paired-end reads were obtained from each sample. First-strand cDNA synthesis was performed from all RNA using the Mint cDNA synthesis kit, with priming by a TRBC-specific oligonucleotide. All cDNA was treated with uracil-DNA glycosylase and then went through a first 18-cycle PCR with the universal primers M1SS and BC2_uni_R. In the original analysis: For normalization, 1 million high-quality reads, each with a distinct molecular identifier, were randomly selected from each sample. Instead of being binned into consensus sequences, reads with shared molecular identifiers were discarded. CDR3 identification, clonotype clustering and error correction used MiTCR with a Q25 quality threshold and the strictest error-elimination algorithm. A nonparametric unseen species model with Euler transformation was used to estimate lower-bound total TCR beta diversity. The public reads were reprocessed in TCRdb via fastp at Q25 and MiXCR, keeping in-frame beta chains. Each entry is one CDR3 protein sequence, shown with its most common DNA and genes. The V and J calls reflect TCRdb's pipeline rather than the authors' work. The sample table lists around 970,000 distinct CDR3 sequences, 45% to 60% of them with a count of one. The ten top clones hold about a fifth of the sample.

The CDR3 spans 15 residues, from the cysteine through the phenylalanine. Of all the DNA, just the CDR3 is kept, 45 bases in frame from base 1. Looking up the germline V gene (reference sequence) yields CDR1 DFQATT and CDR2 SNEGSKA. V is clipped by 0 bases and J by 6 bases, and the sequence between their germline boundaries is 18 bases long. This clonotype has more than one count but fewer than ten. Its specific antigen is unknown. Base qualities were left out, and no much larger clone turns up one base away. Systemically healthy Caucasian individuals from Russia, roughly 40 in total and aged about 6 to 100 years, were included as donors. Each donor gave approximately 10 milliliters of peripheral blood, collected into EDTA-treated Vacutainer tubes. Ficoll-Paque density-gradient centrifugation was used to isolate PBMCs, with at least 7 million per sample. Total RNA, at least 6 micrograms per sample, was extracted from PBMCs with Trizol reagent. For every donor, flow cytometry on a PBMC aliquot measured the percentage of naive CD45RAhigh/CD27high T cells.

What was sequenced was blood. This receptor was obtained from a woman aged 55-69 years in good health. The chain is encoded by TRBV20-1 joined to TRBJ2-7; possibly the D gene is TRBD1, per 6 matching bases. The base sequence is TGCAGTGCTAGAGACCGGGGACAAGCGAACCCCGAGCAGTACTTC. It translates to CSARDRGQANPEQYF.